This TCR beta chain was recovered during a study of blood T cell repertoires in COVID-19. The CDR3 is made up of 14 amino acids. Trimming took off 3 bases at V and 6 bases at J, with 12 bases between the two ends. The germline CDR1 and CDR2 sequences are MDHEN and SYDVKM. Here immunoSEQ multiplex PCR was the method, and the copy in TCRdb shows in-frame clones only, minus some. This repertoire shows fewer than 80,000 clones, over 75% found once; its top ten account for around 9.7%. The material sequenced was peripheral blood. The rearrangement links TRBV28 to TRBJ2-1; no firm D call. This clonotype was sampled from a human donor in a cohort sampled during active COVID-19. The CDR3 spells CASSFRPFINEQFF. Written as DNA, the CDR3 is TGTGCCAGCAGTTTCAGGCCCTTTATCAATGAGCAGTTCTTC.